Listed below are T cell receptor beta chains from one sample, sequenced in a study of cytomegalovirus exposure and HLA in healthy donors. TCRdb keeps only in-frame clones here, not all; method: immunoSEQ multiplex PCR. This sample yields roughly 140,000 clones, of which 60% to 85% are seen a single time; 2.8% belongs to the top ten. Sequenced sample: PBMCs. These receptors originate from a male donor in good health and CMV-seronegative. Each CDR3 is given with its conserved first and last residue. The listing skips clone size in some rows; elsewhere it reads once, few, many or a size class.

j_call: TRBJ2-5
v_call: TRBV7-6
clone_size: few
cdr3_aa: CASSLGAPGYQETQYF

j_call: TRBJ2-1
v_call: TRBV10-3
clone_size: .
cdr3_aa: CAISGRTDDEQFF

j_call: TRBJ2-7
v_call: TRBV4-1
clone_size: few
cdr3_aa: CASSQKNRDRDYEQYF

j_call: TRBJ1-5
v_call: TRBV19
clone_size: .
cdr3_aa: CASSTFTRGEEGNQPQHF

j_call: TRBJ1-1
v_call: TRBV27
clone_size: once
cdr3_aa: CASSSLGQGETEAFF

j_call: TRBJ1-1
v_call: TRBV19
clone_size: .
cdr3_aa: CASSITGGIDEAFF

j_call: TRBJ2-3
v_call: TRBV6-5
clone_size: once
cdr3_aa: CASRQTTDTQYF

j_call: TRBJ2-2
v_call: TRBV19
clone_size: .
cdr3_aa: CASSSRTSGGTGELFF

j_call: TRBJ2-3
v_call: TRBV10-2
clone_size: once
cdr3_aa: CASSPRGGRGSTDTQYF

j_call: TRBJ2-5
v_call: TRBV5-1
clone_size: .
cdr3_aa: CASSHPVGGGRGETQYF

j_call: TRBJ2-7
v_call: TRBV30
clone_size: .
cdr3_aa: CAWSPSGRADLLGGAYEQYF

j_call: TRBJ2-5
v_call: TRBV6-5
clone_size: few
cdr3_aa: CASSRQGETQYF

j_call: TRBJ2-4
v_call: TRBV27
clone_size: few
cdr3_aa: CASNMTDCKIQYF

j_call: TRBJ1-5
v_call: TRBV6-4
clone_size: .
cdr3_aa: CASSDRVNQPQHF

j_call: TRBJ2-7
v_call: TRBV6-5
clone_size: .
cdr3_aa: CASSYDWAGAYEQYF

j_call: TRBJ1-1
v_call: TRBV5-1
clone_size: .
cdr3_aa: CASSLSMNTEAFF

j_call: TRBJ2-1
v_call: TRBV6-4
clone_size: .
cdr3_aa: CASKETVRVNEQFF

j_call: TRBJ2-7
v_call: TRBV30
clone_size: few
cdr3_aa: CAGGTGGYEQYF

j_call: TRBJ1-2
v_call: TRBV9
clone_size: once
cdr3_aa: CASSVESILFRGPYGYTF

j_call: TRBJ2-7
v_call: TRBV6-1
clone_size: .
cdr3_aa: CASSRQGGTYEQYF

j_call: TRBJ2-7
v_call: TRBV5-6
clone_size: few
cdr3_aa: CASSQGGGQYF

j_call: TRBJ1-5
v_call: TRBV30
clone_size: .
cdr3_aa: CAWSALGGGNQPQHF

j_call: TRBJ1-1
v_call: TRBV7-8
clone_size: few
cdr3_aa: CASSLDPPGGGLAAFF

j_call: TRBJ2-7
v_call: TRBV6-6
clone_size: .
cdr3_aa: CATTPPLAGGEQYF

j_call: TRBJ2-5
v_call: TRBV6-5
clone_size: .
cdr3_aa: CASSYSGKNQETQYF

j_call: TRBJ2-3
v_call: TRBV27
clone_size: .
cdr3_aa: CASGQGLAATDTQYF